The 17 T cell receptor beta chains listed next were all sequenced from one sample in a study of T cell responses to AZD1222 COVID-19 vaccine (dated by TCRdb to 2020 to 2022). The sample's time point, from its label and the paper: baseline before first vaccination. The library came from the immunoSEQ multiplex PCR assay. In TCRdb, the immuneACCESS table is reduced to in-frame sequences with V and J assigned. These tables do not hold every clone; where another copy was compared, an unresolved V gene accounts for under half, and the others remain unexplained. The sample includes approximately 100,000 clones, with around 94% observed a single time. Clones ranked in the top ten supply 2.2% of the sample. Specimen: peripheral blood, collected on day 0 of AZD1222 vaccination. The receptors come from an adult in good health.

V gene TRBV27 combines with J gene TRBJ1-5, with 8 positions matching TRBD1. Germline CDR1 MNHEY, CDR2 SMNVEV (reference sequence). Unmatched junction bases numbered 6, after V lost 6 bases and J lost 2 bases. The CDR3 consists of 15 residues. The CDR3 reads CASRSGGSGNQPQHF. The CDR3 nucleotides are TGTGCCAGCAGATCAGGGGGCTCGGGCAATCAGCCCCAGCATTTT.

The chain carries TRBV7-9 and TRBJ1-2; the D gene is possibly TRBD1 (6 bases). In germline, CDR1 is SEHNR, CDR2 FQNEAQ (reference sequence). V was cut by 5 bases and J by 4 bases, with 11 bases left in between. The CDR3 contains 13 residues. In DNA, the CDR3 is TGTGCCAGCAGCCTCAGGGACACCTATGGCTACACCTTC. Translation gives CASSLRDTYGYTF.

The gene calls are TRBV11-1 and TRBJ2-2, with D hard to call. The CDR3 totals 11 residues. The V end was cut by 5 bases, the J end by 8 bases, with 6 bases between. Germline-derived CDR1 and CDR2 are SGHAT and FQDESV (reference sequence). CDR3 sequence: CASSPHGELFF. The CDR3 bases are TGTGCCAGCAGCCCTCATGGGGAGCTGTTTTTT. The full variable domain, rest sourced from reference TRBV11-1 and TRBJ2-2, is EAEVAQSPRYKITEKSQAVAFWCDPISGHATLYWYRQILGQGPELLVQFQDESVVDDSQLPKDRFSAERLKGVDSTLKIQPAELGDSAMYLCASSPHGELFFGEGSRLTVL.

The chain is built from TRBV9 and TRBJ2-1; TRBD2 agrees at 10 bases. Trimming at V came to 0 bases and at J to 7 bases, leaving 13 bases not matched to a gene. The CDR3 has 18 amino acids. Germline CDR1 and CDR2: SGDLS and YYNGEE. CDR3 in DNA: TGTGCCAGCAGCGTAGAGACCCCACTAGCGGGATCGAAGAATGAGCAGTTCTTC. Protein product: CASSVETPLAGSKNEQFF.

The J gene is TRBJ1-2, the V gene TRBV3-1 (or the pseudogene TRBV3-2); no firm D call. Germline V CDR1 and CDR2: LGHDT, YNNKEL (reference sequence). This CDR3 is 12 amino acids long. V gave up 4 bases and J gave up 7 bases, with 10 bases separating them. CDR3 protein: CASSRTSSGYTF. The CDR3 bases are TGTGCCAGCAGCCGAACCTCTAGTGGCTACACCTTC.

This clone showed up just a few times. V usage is TRBV6-4 and J usage is TRBJ2-1; D unclear. Per the germline V gene, CDR1 is MRHNA and CDR2 is SNTAGT. V lost 2 bases, J lost 8 bases, and 13 bases lay in between. This CDR3 is built from 14 residues. CDR3 nucleotides: TGTGCCAGCAGTGACGGGCAGGATTTGGATGAGCAGTTCTTC. Its protein is CASSDGQDLDEQFF.

The chain combines TRBV19 with TRBJ1-2; 8 bases are shared with TRBD1. CDR1 is LNHDA and CDR2 is SQIVND in the germline V gene (reference sequence). This CDR3 has 17 amino acids. Germline trimming cut 7 bases from V and 4 bases from J; bases unmatched to any gene: 17. DNA of the CDR3: TGTGCCAGTACCTTACCGCGCGACAGGGGAACATTCTATGGCTACACCTTC. Protein sequence: CASTLPRDRGTFYGYTF.

This clone was picked up a small number of times. V usage is TRBV28 and J usage is TRBJ2-3, with D tentatively TRBD1 or TRBD2 (5 bases each). V lost 4 bases and J lost 0, with 8 bases in between. The CDR3 covers 14 residues. The germline gives CDR1 MDHEN, CDR2 SYDVKM. CDR3 coding DNA: TGTGCCAGCAGTTGGGACCCTAGCACAGATACGCAGTATTTT. The encoded protein is CASSWDPSTDTQYF.

The gene calls are TRBV5-4 and TRBJ1-1; D remains ambiguous. The V end lost 2 bases, the J end lost 4 bases, and 18 bases lay between the germline ends. There are 16 residues in the CDR3. CDR1 and CDR2 (germline): SGHNT, YYREEE (reference sequence). CDR3 amino acids: CASSLPSYGLGTEAFF. As DNA, the CDR3 is TGTGCCAGCAGCTTACCCTCTTACGGGTTGGGCACTGAAGCTTTCTTT.

The chain employs TRBV7-6 and TRBJ2-5, with 10 bases aligning to TRBD2. Germline CDR1 is SGHVS and CDR2 is FNYEAQ. The J segment lost 3 bases and the V segment lost 1 base, leaving 2 bases of the junction unmatched. The CDR3 is 15 residues long. CDR3 in DNA: TGTGCCAGCAGCTTAGTAGCGGGGGGTAAAGAGACCCAGTACTTC. This sequence encodes CASSLVAGGKETQYF.

The V gene is TRBV7-3, the J gene TRBJ2-2; TRBD2 matches at 7 bases. Germline V gene data show CDR1 as SGHTA and CDR2 as FQGTGA. The CDR3 has 16 residues. Trimming took 1 base from V and 5 from J; bases not matched to a gene: 7. The DNA of the CDR3 is TGTGCCAGCAGCTTAATAACGGGGGGTGATACCGGGGAGCTGTTTTTT. Translation gives CASSLITGGDTGELFF.

The chain combines TRBV6-5 with TRBJ1-4; the D is unclear. Germline CDR1 and CDR2: MNHEY and SVGAGI. V was shortened by 6 bases and J by 7 bases, with 15 bases between the two germline ends. The CDR3 length is 14 residues. CDR3 nucleotides: TGTGCCAGCAGCCTTTCAAGGACCAGTGAAAAACTGTTTTTT. Translation: CASSLSRTSEKLFF.

The chain has TRBV28 and TRBJ1-5; D perhaps matches TRBD1 (6 bases). In germline, CDR1 is MDHEN, CDR2 SYDVKM. This CDR3 is built from 15 residues. V was cut by 3 bases and J by 3 bases, with 12 bases left in between. This CDR3 is CASSLAGEYNQPQHF. For the CDR3, the DNA is TGTGCCAGCAGTTTGGCAGGGGAATACAATCAGCCCCAGCATTTT.

The rearrangement links TRBV7-9 to TRBJ1-6; a possible D gene is TRBD1 (5 bases). This CDR3 is built from 15 residues. V gave up 8 bases and J gave up 7 bases, with 18 bases separating them. Looked up from germline, CDR1 is SEHNR and CDR2 is FQNEAQ (reference sequence). CDR3 amino acids: CASGSSQGGNSPLHF. CDR3 DNA: TGTGCCAGCGGGTCGAGTCAGGGCGGGAATTCACCCCTCCACTTT.

This chain uses TRBV5-1 with TRBJ2-1; TRBD2 might be the D (5 bases). V was pared by 2 bases and J by 4 bases, with 7 bases between. CDR3 length: 13 residues. Germline V gene data show CDR1 as SGHRS and CDR2 as YFSETQ. For the CDR3, the DNA is TGCGCCAGCAGCTTCGGGGTTTACAATGAGCAGTTCTTC. Protein product: CASSFGVYNEQFF.

The rearrangement links TRBV7-2 to TRBJ1-4, with 9 bases lining up with TRBD1. Germline lookup yields CDR1 SGHTA and CDR2 FQGNSA. After removal of 3 bases from V and 6 bases from J, the junction contained 2 bases not matched to a gene. This CDR3 has 14 amino acids. The CDR3 here is CASSLGTGYEKLFF. The CDR3 nucleotides are TGTGCCAGCAGCTTGGGGACAGGGTATGAAAAACTGTTTTTT. The full variable domain, its missing parts supplied by reference TRBV7-2 and TRBJ1-4, is GAGVSQSPSNKVTEKGKDVELRCDPISGHTALYWYRQSLGQGLEFLIYFQGNSAPDKSGLPSDRFSAERTGGSVSTLTIQRTQQEDSAVYLCASSLGTGYEKLFFGSGTQLSVL.

The J gene is TRBJ1-3, the V gene TRBV7-9; TRBD1 matches 7 bases. The CDR3 loop spans 16 amino acids. Germline trimming cut 5 bases from V and 9 bases from J; bases unmatched to any gene: 16. CDR1 SEHNR and CDR2 FQNEAQ come from the germline V gene (reference sequence). DNA for the CDR3: TGTGCCAGCAGCCTAGGGCGGGATACAGGGGAGAGCACCATATATTTT. Protein product: CASSLGRDTGESTIYF.